This T cell receptor (beta chain) was sequenced during a study of cytomegalovirus exposure and HLA in healthy donors. PCR primers comprised 60 Vbeta and 13 Jbeta primers. The protocol was immunoSEQ multiplex PCR, while the TCRdb copy is restricted to in-frame clones and leaves out a portion. The table records under 150,000 clones, approximately 80% of them present only once. General observations from the study: In a later analysis, a missense DCLRE1C variant was linked to TCR beta V- and J-gene trimming. It emerged from a later analysis that several of the most significant clusters appeared to be linked to common viral pathogens. The productive fraction for most TCR beta V segments was about 87% or about 30% in an earlier analysis.

Germline V gene lookup returns CDR1 SNHLY and CDR2 FYNNEI. The V and J ends lost 4 bases and 7 bases respectively, with 5 bases between them. This CDR3 is built from 10 residues. Worth noting for this clone: What it recognizes is unknown.

The sequenced sample was PBMCs. The clonotype originates from a woman in her 40s in good health and CMV-seropositive. The chain couples TRBV2 to TRBJ2-7, with a weak D call TRBD2 (5 bases). The DNA for the CDR3 is TGTGCCAGCAGTGCGGGAGAGCAGTACTTC. Amino acids: CASSAGEQYF.